This entry lists 21 T cell receptor beta chains sequenced from one sample in a study of monozygotic twins with cystic fibrosis. Profiled with immunoSEQ multiplex PCR; TCRdb holds only in-frame clones, not every one. The sample consists of around 34,000 clones, about 92% of them appearing once. The specimen was blood. The receptors were gathered from a girl aged 2 to 9 with cystic fibrosis.

CDR3 in DNA: TGTGCCAGCAGCTTGGGCCCACGGCTGGGTAGGGGCGAGCAGTACTTC. Amino acid sequence: CASSLGPRLGRGEQYF. The chain joins TRBV5-6 to TRBJ2-7, with D possibly matching TRBD1 (5 bases). Trimming stripped 0 bases from V and 6 bases from J, with 19 bases between. The CDR3 is made up of 16 amino acids. Germline values: CDR1 SGHDT, CDR2 YYEEEE.

The V and J genes are TRBV6-1 and TRBJ1-2; D uncertain. V was trimmed by 5 bases and J by 0 bases, leaving 7 bases between them. The CDR3 has 13 amino acids. The germline gives CDR1 MNHNS, CDR2 SASEGT. Here the CDR3 reads CASSTTPNYGYTF. CDR3 DNA: TGTGCCAGCAGTACGACTCCTAACTATGGCTACACCTTC.

This chain connects TRBV9 to TRBJ2-5; maybe TRBD2 (6 bases). Germline loops: CDR1 SGDLS, CDR2 YYNGEE. V lost 4 bases to trimming and J lost 2 bases, with 9 bases between them. This CDR3 has 13 amino acids. CDR3 sequence reads: CASSTGTQETQYF. The CDR3 nucleotides are TGTGCCAGCAGCACCGGGACTCAAGAGACCCAGTACTTC.

V gene TRBV15 combines with J gene TRBJ1-5; D uncertain. Germline CDR1 is LNHNV and CDR2 is YYDKDF (reference sequence). This CDR3 has 12 amino acids. Trimming shortened V by 5 bases and J by 3 bases, and 5 bases separated the two germline ends. The CDR3 DNA follows: TGTGCCACCAGCCTTCTCAATCAGCCCCAGCATTTT. Translation: CATSLLNQPQHF.

This sequence joins TRBV7-9 and TRBJ2-7; D may be TRBD2 (8 bases). Germline-derived CDR1 and CDR2 are SEHNR and FQNEAQ (reference sequence). V lost 5 bases and J lost 0, with 23 bases in between. The CDR3 spans 18 residues. The CDR3 is CASSTDRAASGSSYEQYF. The CDR3 DNA is TGTGCCAGCAGCACAGACAGGGCGGCCAGCGGGAGCTCCTACGAGCAGTACTTC.

The chain employs TRBV5-1 and TRBJ2-7; TRBD1 agrees at 7 bases. The V gene's germline CDR1 is SGHRS and CDR2 YFSETQ. CDR3 length: 15 amino acids. The V gene end was trimmed by 1 base and the J gene end by 2 bases; junction bases not matched to a gene: 6. The CDR3 bases are TGCGCCAGCAGCTTGCTCCCGGGACAGACCTACGAGCAGTACTTC. Translated: CASSLLPGQTYEQYF.

This clone was recorded once. The V gene is TRBV29-1, the J gene TRBJ2-5, with a tentative D call TRBD2 (6 bases). Germline-derived CDR1 and CDR2 are SQVTM and ANQGSEA. The CDR3 contains 13 residues. The V end lost 5 bases, the J end lost 4 bases, and 14 bases lay between the germline ends. The CDR3 loop is CSVSEGVGETQYF. In DNA, the CDR3 is TGCAGCGTTTCGGAGGGCGTGGGAGAGACCCAGTACTTC. The complete variable domain, with remaining parts taken from reference TRBV29-1 and TRBJ2-5, reads SAVISQKPSRDICQRGTSLTIQCQVDSQVTMMFWYRQQPGQSLTLIATANQGSEATYESGFVIDKFPISRPNLTFSTLTVSNMSPEDSSIYLCSVSEGVGETQYFGPGTRLLVL.

The chain combines TRBV4-3 with TRBJ1-5; 7 bases fit TRBD1. This CDR3 region has 15 residues. V gave up 8 bases and J gave up 5 bases; unmatched junction bases: 12. The germline CDR1 and CDR2 sequences are LGHNA and YSLEER. DNA for the CDR3: TGCGCCAGCGCTTTAGGGGTAGGGGGCGATCAGCCCCAGCATTTT. This translates into CASALGVGGDQPQHF.

This clone was seen more than once but under ten times. The rearrangement links TRBV7-2 to TRBJ2-7, with 8 bases lining up with TRBD1. With 4 bases clipped from V and 2 bases from J, the junction kept 4 bases outside the gene matches. Germline V gene data show CDR1 as SGHTA and CDR2 as FQGNSA. This CDR3 spans 14 amino acids. The chain's CDR3 is CASSSGQGPYEQYF. CDR3 DNA sequence: TGTGCCAGCAGCTCCGGACAGGGCCCCTACGAGCAGTACTTC.

The V and J genes are TRBV5-1 and TRBJ2-7, with D tentatively TRBD1 (5 bases). CDR3 length: 13 amino acids. Germline V gene data show CDR1 as SGHRS and CDR2 as YFSETQ. The ends were cut back, 0 bases at V and 6 bases at J, with 10 bases in the middle. For the CDR3, the DNA is TGCGCCAGCAGCTTGGAAGGGGTCGGCGAGCAGTACTTC. The encoded protein is CASSLEGVGEQYF.

The chain has TRBV19 and TRBJ2-1, with 9 bases fitting TRBD2. This CDR3 has 17 amino acids. V was clipped by 0 bases and J by 4 bases; unmatched bases: 7. Germline lookup yields CDR1 LNHDA and CDR2 SQIVND (reference sequence). The CDR3 here is CASSIDPVAGVYNEQFF. CDR3 coding DNA: TGTGCCAGTAGTATAGATCCAGTAGCGGGAGTGTACAATGAGCAGTTCTTC.

This chain uses TRBV4-1 with TRBJ2-3; D uncertain. Germline CDR1 and CDR2: MGHRA and YSYEKL. With 5 bases removed from V and 6 bases from J, the gap between germline ends came to 9 bases. The CDR3 has 12 residues. CDR3 sequence: CASSSIRDTQYF. CDR3 DNA sequence: TGCGCCAGCAGCTCAATCCGGGATACGCAGTATTTT.

The rearrangement joins TRBV4-2 to TRBJ2-5; perhaps D is TRBD1 or TRBD2 (5 bases each). Germline V lookup: CDR1 LGHNA, CDR2 YNFKEQ. V shed 1 base and J shed 5 bases, with 17 bases lying between them. The CDR3 totals 16 residues. Here the CDR3 DNA reads TGTGCCAGCAGCCAAGTCGCGAGGGGCGGAACGGAGACCCAGTACTTC. Protein product: CASSQVARGGTETQYF.

J is TRBJ1-1 and V is TRBV4-2, with TRBD1 matching 11 bases. Unmatched junction bases numbered 11, after V lost 3 bases and J lost 5 bases. This CDR3 is built from 17 residues. Germline-derived CDR1 and CDR2 are LGHNA and YNFKEQ. The CDR3 DNA is TGTGCCAGCAGCCAGGACAGGGGGCTTTTAAAGGGGACTGAAGCTTTCTTT. It translates to CASSQDRGLLKGTEAFF.

The chain uses TRBV25-1 and TRBJ1-4; D gene uncertain. The V end lost 6 bases, the J end lost 5 bases, and 13 bases lay between the germline ends. The CDR3 contains 14 residues. Germline CDR1 is MGHDK and CDR2 is SYGVNS. The CDR3 sequence: CASRSFTENEKLFF. The CDR3 DNA follows: TGTGCCAGCAGAAGCTTTACGGAGAATGAAAAACTGTTTTTT.

This clone turned up a few times. J is TRBJ2-1 and V is TRBV6-1; D not certain. This CDR3 region has 11 residues. The germline V gene encodes CDR1 MNHNS and CDR2 SASEGT. Deletions cut 1 base from V and 9 bases from J, with 4 bases between. Here the CDR3 reads CASSEVVEQFF. The CDR3 nucleotides are TGTGCCAGCAGTGAAGTGGTTGAGCAGTTCTTC.

Comments on this clone: The junction does not match germline at one end; this may be a read error. CDR3 DNA sequence: TGTGCCAGCAGCTTATTACTGGGGGAGACCCAGTACTTC. Translating gives CASSLLLGETQYF. The chain combines TRBV27 with TRBJ2-5; D call uncertain. CDR1 MNHEY and CDR2 SMNVEV come from the germline V gene (reference sequence). The CDR3 loop spans 13 amino acids.

The V and J genes are TRBV2 and TRBJ2-1, with D perhaps assigned TRBD1 or TRBD2 (5 bases each). Germline V CDR1 and CDR2: SNHLY, FYNNEI. With 6 bases removed from V and 6 bases from J, the gap between germline ends came to 21 bases. This CDR3 is built from 16 residues. CDR3 in DNA: TGTGCCAGCAGCCCCCGTTGGGACCTCACAAGCAATGAGCAGTTCTTC. Translated, it gives CASSPRWDLTSNEQFF.

This clone was picked up a small number of times. V gene TRBV9 combines with J gene TRBJ1-4, with 10 bases aligning to TRBD1. V shed 0 bases and J 7 bases; nucleotides not matched to a gene: 3. The CDR3 is made up of 15 amino acids. Germline-derived CDR1 and CDR2 are SGDLS and YYNGEE. CDR3 DNA: TGTGCCAGCAGCGTAGGGACAGGGGGAAGTGAAAAACTGTTTTTT. Translated, it gives CASSVGTGGSEKLFF.

V and J are TRBV7-2 and TRBJ1-1; the D gene is possibly TRBD1 (5 bases). Germline V gives CDR1 SGHTA, CDR2 FQGNSA. This CDR3 has 11 residues. V shed 6 bases and J shed 8 bases, with 10 bases lying between them. For the CDR3, the DNA is TGTGCCAGCAGTTACAGGAGGGAAGCTTTCTTT. This codes for CASSYRREAFF.

The chain recombines TRBV2 with TRBJ1-4; no clear D. Trimming took off 6 bases at V and 6 bases at J, with 17 bases between the two ends. Germline V gene data show CDR1 as SNHLY and CDR2 as FYNNEI. This CDR3 has 15 residues. The CDR3 bases are TGTGCCAGCAGGGGCAGTGGTAGACTATATGAAAAACTGTTTTTT. Translated, it gives CASRGSGRLYEKLFF.